The T cell receptor (beta chain) described here comes from a study of OX40 agonist ivuxolimab in advanced cancers. Study overall: Patients' therapy was ivuxolimab, an antibody that acts as an agonist of OX40 (CD134).

Assay used: immunoSEQ multiplex PCR; TCRdb lists only in-frame clones, some missing. Of approximately 40,000 clones in the sample, over 80% were seen once. To note about this clone: The antigen is not known.

Study-wide results and limits: The authors did not determine the antigen specificity of the expanded peripheral T cells. Expanded clones tended on average to be more numerous among CD8+ T cells than CD4+.

The CDR3 extends over 13 amino acids. Deletions cut 10 bases from V and 3 bases from J, with 16 bases between. Germline CDR1 MDHEN, CDR2 SYDVKM. The TCR originated in an adult with an advanced solid tumor such as melanoma, head and neck, liver or kidney cancer. The sample in question was CD4+ or CD8+ T cells sorted from blood, obtained in a trial of the OX40 agonist ivuxolimab. This rearrangement joins TRBV28 to TRBJ2-7; D ambiguous. CDR3 DNA sequence: TGTGCCACTATTGACCGGAACGACTACGAGCAGTACTTC. This encodes CATIDRNDYEQYF.